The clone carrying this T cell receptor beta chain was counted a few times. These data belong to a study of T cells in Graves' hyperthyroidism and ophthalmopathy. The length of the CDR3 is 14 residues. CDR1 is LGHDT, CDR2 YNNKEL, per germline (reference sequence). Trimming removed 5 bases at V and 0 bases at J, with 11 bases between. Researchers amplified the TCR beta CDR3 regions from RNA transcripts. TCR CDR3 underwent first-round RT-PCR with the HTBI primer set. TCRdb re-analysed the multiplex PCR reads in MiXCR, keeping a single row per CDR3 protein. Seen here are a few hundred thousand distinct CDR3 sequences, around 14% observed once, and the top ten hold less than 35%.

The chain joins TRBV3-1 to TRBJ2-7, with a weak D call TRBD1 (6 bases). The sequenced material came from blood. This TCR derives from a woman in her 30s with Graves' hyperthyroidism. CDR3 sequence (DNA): TGTGCCAGCAGCTCCGGGACACTCTCCTACGAGCAGTACTTC. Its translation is CASSSGTLSYEQYF.